This TCR beta chain was profiled in a study of T-cell reconstitution after alpha-beta-depleted transplantation in children. General study findings and limits: When one year had passed after transplant, most T-cell counts and diversity came from newly produced T cells. Diversity of TCRbeta at day 60 was high in some patients, arising from surviving recipient T cells and thymic progenitors.

This sample's TCRbeta library carried unique molecular identifier barcodes. Via MiXCR, TCRdb re-called the PCR reads, giving one row per CDR3 protein. Here the sample spans approximately 400,000 distinct CDR3 sequences, 15% to 20% being singletons. Trimming removed 7 bases at V and 2 bases at J, with 11 bases between. The CDR3 totals 12 residues. The germline V gene encodes CDR1 SQVTM and CDR2 ANQGSEA. This clonotype was seen a few times. Its antigen is as yet unknown. The source material was PBMCs, mostly from graft donor cells, sampled 360 days after TCRalphabeta/CD19-depleted stem cell transplant. The TCR was taken from a boy under two years old who had a stem cell transplant for Wiskott-Aldrich syndrome, so the T cells may come from the graft donor. The chain uses TRBV29-1 and TRBJ2-5, with D unresolved. In nucleotides, the CDR3 is TGCAGCGAGGGAACGGCACAAGAGACCCAGTACTTC. This sequence encodes CSEGTAQETQYF.